Each of the 28 T cell receptor beta chains below was sequenced from the same sample in a study of cytomegalovirus exposure and HLA in healthy donors. Profiled with immunoSEQ multiplex PCR; TCRdb holds only in-frame clones, not every one. This table has 220,000 or so clones, roughly 83% appearing once. The sample consisted of PBMCs. These receptors were collected from a woman in her twenties or thirties in good health and CMV-seropositive.

The chain joins TRBV27 to TRBJ2-2; D is possibly TRBD2 (6 bases). V was cut by 6 bases and J by 6 bases, with 14 bases left in between. Germline lookup yields CDR1 MNHEY and CDR2 SMNVEV (reference sequence). There are 14 residues in the CDR3. CDR3 residues: CASRPREYAGELFF. DNA for the CDR3: TGTGCCAGCAGGCCCCGGGAGTATGCCGGGGAGCTGTTTTTT.

This sequence joins TRBV27 and TRBJ2-3; D gene uncertain. In germline, CDR1 is MNHEY, CDR2 SMNVEV (reference sequence). CDR3 size: 14 residues. V shed 2 bases and J shed 2 bases, with 8 bases lying between them. CDR3 amino acids: CASSLTQFTDTQYF. CDR3 DNA sequence: TGTGCCAGCAGTTTAACCCAATTCACAGATACGCAGTATTTT.

The chain recombines TRBV19 with TRBJ1-4; D is possibly TRBD1 (6 bases). The CDR3 length is 19 residues. Trimming removed 5 bases at V and 7 bases at J, with 29 bases between. In germline, CDR1 is LNHDA, CDR2 SQIVND (reference sequence). CDR3 loop: CASSARATGTQFKIEKLFF. The CDR3, as DNA: TGTGCCAGTAGTGCCCGAGCGACAGGCACACAATTCAAAATTGAAAAACTGTTTTTT.

This chain joins TRBV18 and TRBJ1-1, with 7 bases aligning to TRBD1. The CDR3 totals 16 residues. Germline assignment: CDR1 KGHSH and CDR2 LQKENI. V shed 5 bases, J shed 2 bases, and the junction held 11 bases outside the gene matches. In nucleotides, the CDR3 is TGTGCCAGCTCAAAACGAGAGGGACAGACTAACACTGAAGCTTTCTTT. This gives the protein CASSKREGQTNTEAFF.

This clone has only a few counts. The V call is TRBV5-6, the J call TRBJ2-7; D is undetermined. Germline V gene data show CDR1 as SGHDT and CDR2 as YYEEEE. CDR3 length: 11 amino acids. V was cut by 4 bases and J by 3 bases, with 5 bases left in between. The CDR3 region has the DNA TGTGCCAGCAGCATAGACTACGAGCAGTACTTC. Protein: CASSIDYEQYF.

The V and J genes are TRBV10-3 and TRBJ1-2; the D gene is possibly TRBD1 (5 bases). Trimming left V 8 bases short and J 4 bases short, with 23 bases between. Germline values: CDR1 ENHRY, CDR2 SYGVKD. This CDR3 is 16 amino acids long. This CDR3 is CAIVSPAGMGIYGYTF. The DNA of the CDR3 is TGTGCCATCGTCTCCCCGGCAGGGATGGGGATCTATGGCTACACCTTC.

This clone turned up a few times. The CDR3 sequence: CASSPLGDTSTDTQYF. The CDR3 nucleotides read TGTGCCAGCTCACCACTAGGGGACACTAGCACAGATACGCAGTATTTT. The rearrangement joins TRBV18 to TRBJ2-3; possible D gene TRBD1, 6 bases. The CDR3 runs 16 residues. Trimming left V 1 base short and J 0 bases short, with 11 bases between. The germline V gene encodes CDR1 KGHSH and CDR2 LQKENI.

The genes are TRBV7-2 and TRBJ2-7; D call uncertain. The CDR3 has 14 amino acids. V dropped 0 bases and J dropped 4 bases, with 10 bases sitting between them. Germline V gene lookup returns CDR1 SGHTA and CDR2 FQGNSA. This chain's CDR3 is CASSLALGQYEQYF. The CDR3 bases are TGTGCCAGCAGCTTAGCGCTGGGTCAGTACGAGCAGTACTTC.

This clone has just a few counts. The CDR3 loop is CASSTTEGRTEAFF. As DNA, the CDR3 is TGTGCCAGCAGTACGACAGAGGGTAGGACTGAAGCTTTCTTT. J is TRBJ1-1 and V is TRBV27; possible D gene TRBD1, 5 bases. Trimming took off 5 bases at V and 5 bases at J, with 15 bases between the two ends. Germline CDR1 is MNHEY and CDR2 is SMNVEV (reference sequence). The length of the CDR3 is 14 residues.

This CDR3 reads CASSPPMTYEQYF. CDR3 coding DNA: TGTGCCAGCTCACCACCGATGACCTACGAGCAGTACTTC. The rearrangement uses TRBV18 and TRBJ2-7; D uncertain. The CDR3 spans 13 residues. The V and J ends lost 0 bases and 2 bases respectively, with 5 bases between them. From germline, CDR1 is KGHSH and CDR2 LQKENI.

The gene calls are TRBV30 and TRBJ1-5, with D perhaps matching TRBD1 (5 bases). CDR3 length: 12 residues. V was cut by 3 bases and J by 9 bases, with 12 bases left in between. CDR1 is GTSNPN, CDR2 SVGIG, per germline (reference sequence). This chain's CDR3 is CAWRKTGGPQHF. In nucleotides, the CDR3 is TGTGCCTGGAGGAAGACCGGGGGGCCCCAGCATTTT. Using reference TRBV30 and TRBJ1-5 for the parts outside the CDR3, the full variable domain is SQTIHQWPATLVQPVGSPLSLECTVEGTSNPNLYWYRQAAGRGLQLLFYSVGIGQISSEVPQNLSASRPQDRQFILSSKKLLLSDSGFYLCAWRKTGGPQHFGDGTRLSIL.

J is TRBJ2-7 and V is TRBV14; 8 nucleotides match TRBD1. Germline-derived CDR1 and CDR2 are SGHDN and FVKESK. Unmatched junction bases numbered 4, after V lost 4 bases and J lost 2 bases. The length of the CDR3 is 14 residues. The CDR3 DNA follows: TGTGCCAGCAGCCCCGACAGGGGCACCTACGAGCAGTACTTC. This translates into CASSPDRGTYEQYF. Full variable domain (remainder filled in from reference TRBV14 and TRBJ2-7): EAGVTQFPSHSVIEKGQTVTLRCDPISGHDNLYWYRRVMGKEIKFLLHFVKESKQDESGMPNNRFLAERTGGTYSTLKVQPAELEDSGVYFCASSPDRGTYEQYFGPGTRLTVT.

V and J are TRBV19 and TRBJ2-5, with a tentative D call TRBD1 (6 bases). The CDR3 runs 13 residues. Trimming removed 6 bases from V and 4 bases from J, with 12 bases in between. Looked up from germline, CDR1 is LNHDA and CDR2 is SQIVND (reference sequence). CDR3 in amino acids: CASRAGRGETQYF. The CDR3 bases are TGTGCCAGTAGGGCAGGCAGGGGAGAGACCCAGTACTTC.

The chain carries TRBV5-1 and TRBJ2-7, with TRBD1 identical over 7 bases. The CDR3 length is 11 residues. Trimming at V came to 7 bases and at J to 3 bases, leaving 1 base not matched to a gene. Germline V gene sequence: CDR1 SGHRS, CDR2 YFSETQ. CDR3: CASRDSYEQYF. CDR3 sequence (DNA): TGCGCCAGCCGGGACAGCTACGAGCAGTACTTC.

The chain joins TRBV19 to TRBJ1-1; TRBD1 agrees at 11 bases. CDR1 and CDR2 from the germline V gene are LNHDA and SQIVND (reference sequence). V shed 6 bases, J shed 0 bases, and the junction held 9 bases outside the gene matches. The length of the CDR3 is 17 residues. The chain's CDR3 is CASSRDRGTSMNTEAFF. The CDR3 DNA is TGTGCCAGTAGCCGGGACAGGGGGACCTCAATGAACACTGAAGCTTTCTTT.

This chain connects TRBV5-4 to TRBJ1-1; no clear D. The CDR3 is 13 residues long. Germline V gives CDR1 SGHNT, CDR2 YYREEE (reference sequence). V was cut by 2 bases and J by 2 bases, with 7 bases left in between. The CDR3: CASSFDPNTEAFF. The CDR3 DNA sequence: TGTGCCAGCAGCTTTGACCCAAACACTGAAGCTTTCTTT. The whole variable domain, filled in from reference TRBV5-4 and TRBJ1-1, reads ETGVTQSPTHLIKTRGQQVTLRCSSQSGHNTVSWYQQALGQGPQFIFQYYREEENGRGNFPPRFSGLQFPNYSSELNVNALELDDSALYLCASSFDPNTEAFFGQGTRLTVV.

The rearrangement links TRBV14 to TRBJ2-1; D is uncertain. Germline assignment: CDR1 SGHDN and CDR2 FVKESK. The CDR3 has 13 amino acids. Trimming took 0 bases from V and 5 from J, leaving 5 bases between them. The CDR3 sequence: CASSQDRHNEQFF. The CDR3 coding sequence is TGTGCCAGCAGCCAAGACAGGCACAATGAGCAGTTCTTC. Drawing the rest from reference TRBV14 and TRBJ2-1, the complete variable domain is EAGVTQFPSHSVIEKGQTVTLRCDPISGHDNLYWYRRVMGKEIKFLLHFVKESKQDESGMPNNRFLAERTGGTYSTLKVQPAELEDSGVYFCASSQDRHNEQFFGPGTRLTVL.

At least ten counts were recorded for this clone. The V gene is TRBV6-4, the J gene TRBJ2-6; D might be TRBD1 (6 bases). Germline CDR1 and CDR2: MRHNA and SNTAGT. V dropped 3 bases and J dropped 0 bases, with 9 bases sitting between them. This CDR3 contains 16 residues. CDR3 amino acids: CASSETGSSGANVLTF. CDR3 DNA sequence: TGTGCCAGCAGTGAGACAGGTAGCTCTGGGGCCAACGTCCTGACTTTC.

The rearrangement uses TRBV5-4 and TRBJ1-4; D is perhaps TRBD1 (5 bases). The ends were cut back, 1 base at V and 0 bases at J, with 7 bases in the middle. The CDR3 is 15 residues long. CDR1 and CDR2 (germline): SGHNT, YYREEE (reference sequence). Written as DNA, the CDR3 is TGTGCCAGCAGCTTGAAGGGGACAACTAATGAAAAACTGTTTTTT. Translated, it gives CASSLKGTTNEKLFF.

The chain carries TRBV13 and TRBJ2-3, with TRBD2 matching over 7 bases. This CDR3 contains 17 residues. J was trimmed by 0 bases and V by 5 bases; bases with no gene match: 11. Germline V CDR1 and CDR2: PRHDT, FYEKMQ (reference sequence). In DNA form, the CDR3 reads TGTGCCAGCAGCCCGAGCGGAAGCGGGAAGAGCACAGATACGCAGTATTTT. Translation gives CASSPSGSGKSTDTQYF.

The V call is TRBV9, the J call TRBJ1-1; TRBD1 is a possible D gene (6 bases). CDR1 is SGDLS and CDR2 is YYNGEE in the germline V gene. Trimming removed 0 bases at V and 1 base at J, with 13 bases between. The CDR3 covers 16 residues. The CDR3 is CASSVATGQWNTEAFF. In DNA form, the CDR3 reads TGTGCCAGCAGCGTAGCTACAGGGCAGTGGAACACTGAAGCTTTCTTT.

This clone appeared a few times. DNA for the CDR3: TGTGCCAGCAGGTTGAAGGGGCGCACTGAAGCTTTCTTT. This translates into CASRLKGRTEAFF. The chain carries TRBV5-8 and TRBJ1-1; possibly TRBD1 for D (5 bases). There are 13 residues in the CDR3. V lost 5 bases, J lost 4 bases, and 12 bases lay in between. Germline V gene data show CDR1 as SGHTS and CDR2 as YDEGEE. Looking up the rest from reference TRBV5-8 and TRBJ1-1 gives the full variable domain: EAGVTQSPTHLIKTRGQQATLRCSPISGHTSVYWYQQALGLGLQFLLWYDEGEERNRGNFPPRFSGRQFPNYSSELNVNALELEDSALYLCASRLKGRTEAFFGQGTRLTVV.

The gene calls are TRBV2 and TRBJ2-1; 15 bases agree with TRBD2. Germline CDR1 is SNHLY and CDR2 is FYNNEI. The ends lost 7 bases at V and 1 base at J; junction bases unmatched: 5. This CDR3 has 17 residues. The CDR3 here is CASTGLAGGPSYNEQFF. CDR3 in DNA: TGTGCCAGCACCGGACTAGCGGGAGGGCCTTCCTACAATGAGCAGTTCTTC.

This clone was seen once. The gene calls are TRBV6-5 and TRBJ2-7; unclear D gene. CDR1 and CDR2 (germline): MNHEY, SVGAGI. This CDR3 has 15 amino acids. Trimming removed 2 bases at V and 4 bases at J, with 15 bases between. CDR3 sequence (DNA): TGTGCCAGCAGTTACGGAGAGTCCTGGGAATACGAGCAGTACTTC. This translates into CASSYGESWEYEQYF.

V gene TRBV20-1 combines with J gene TRBJ1-1, with no clear D. The CDR3 totals 11 residues. Trimming removed 0 bases from V and 11 bases from J, with 10 bases in between. CDR1 DFQATT and CDR2 SNEGSKA come from the germline V gene (reference sequence). CDR3 protein: CSARESSAAFF. Here the CDR3 DNA reads TGCAGTGCTAGAGAGTCTTCAGCGGCTTTCTTT.

The chain is built from TRBV6-5 and TRBJ2-7; D might be TRBD1 or TRBD2, each matching 5 bases. The V end lost 2 bases, the J end lost 1 base, and 12 bases lay between the germline ends. CDR1 and CDR2 (germline): MNHEY, SVGAGI. The CDR3 length is 15 residues. Here the CDR3 reads CASSYLRGGSYEQYF. The CDR3 DNA is TGTGCCAGCAGTTACCTCCGGGGCGGGTCCTACGAGCAGTACTTC.

This sequence joins TRBV28 and TRBJ2-7; D perhaps matches TRBD2 (6 bases). The germline V gene encodes CDR1 MDHEN and CDR2 SYDVKM. CDR3 length equals 16 residues. V lost 1 base, J lost 5 bases, and 18 bases lay in between. Written as DNA, the CDR3 is TGTGCCAGCAGTTTATTCCACGGAGCGGGTATCAACGAGCAGTACTTC. Translated: CASSLFHGAGINEQYF.

This chain links TRBV27 with TRBJ1-2; maybe TRBD1 (5 bases). V lost 3 bases and J 6 bases, leaving 20 bases between the germline ends. This CDR3 region has 16 residues. The germline V gene encodes CDR1 MNHEY and CDR2 SMNVEV (reference sequence). CDR3 loop: CASSLILSTDTDGYTF. The CDR3 nucleotides read TGTGCCAGCAGTTTGATTCTTTCGACAGACACTGATGGCTACACCTTC.